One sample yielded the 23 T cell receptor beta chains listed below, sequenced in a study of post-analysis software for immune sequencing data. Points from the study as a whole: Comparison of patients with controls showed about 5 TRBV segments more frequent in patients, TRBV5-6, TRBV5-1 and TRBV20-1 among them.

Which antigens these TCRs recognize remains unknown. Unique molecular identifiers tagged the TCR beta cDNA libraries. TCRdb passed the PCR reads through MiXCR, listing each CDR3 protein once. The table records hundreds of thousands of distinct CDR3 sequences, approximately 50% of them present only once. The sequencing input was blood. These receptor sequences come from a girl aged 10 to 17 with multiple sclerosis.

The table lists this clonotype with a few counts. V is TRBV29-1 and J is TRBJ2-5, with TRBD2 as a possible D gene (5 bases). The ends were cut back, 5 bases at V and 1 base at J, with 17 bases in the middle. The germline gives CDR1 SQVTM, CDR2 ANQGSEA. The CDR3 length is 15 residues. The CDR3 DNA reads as TGCAGCGTTCGCCGAGGGAATGGCCGCCAAGAGACCCAGTACTTC. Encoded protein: CSVRRGNGRQETQYF.

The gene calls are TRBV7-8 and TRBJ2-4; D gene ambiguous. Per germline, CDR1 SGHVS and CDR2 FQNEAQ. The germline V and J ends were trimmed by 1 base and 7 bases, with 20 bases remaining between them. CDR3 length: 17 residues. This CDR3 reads CASSLGVHKTPGNIQYF. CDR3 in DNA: TGTGCCAGCAGCTTAGGGGTTCACAAGACTCCTGGGAACATTCAGTACTTC.

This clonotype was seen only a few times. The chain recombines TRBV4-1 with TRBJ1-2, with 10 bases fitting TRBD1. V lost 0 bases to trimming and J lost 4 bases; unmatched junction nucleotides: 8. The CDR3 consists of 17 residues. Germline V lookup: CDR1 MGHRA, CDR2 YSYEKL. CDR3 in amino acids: CASSQDIRDRGIYGYTF. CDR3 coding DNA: TGCGCCAGCAGCCAAGATATTCGGGACAGGGGAATCTATGGCTACACCTTC.

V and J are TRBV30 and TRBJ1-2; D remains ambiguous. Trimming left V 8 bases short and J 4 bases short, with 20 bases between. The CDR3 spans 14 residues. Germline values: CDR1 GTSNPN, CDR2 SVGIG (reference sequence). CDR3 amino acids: CAGIGSAEGYGYTF. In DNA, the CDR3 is TGTGCCGGAATCGGCAGCGCTGAGGGCTATGGCTACACCTTC.

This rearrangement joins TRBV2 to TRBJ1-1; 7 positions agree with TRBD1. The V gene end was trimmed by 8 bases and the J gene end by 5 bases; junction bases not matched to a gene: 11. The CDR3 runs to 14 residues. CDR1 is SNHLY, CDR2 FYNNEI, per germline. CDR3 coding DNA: TGTGCCAGCTTGACCGACAGGGCTGGAACTGAAGCTTTCTTT. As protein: CASLTDRAGTEAFF. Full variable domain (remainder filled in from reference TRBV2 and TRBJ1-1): EPEVTQTPSHQVTQMGQEVILRCVPISNHLYFYWYRQILGQKVEFLVSFYNNEISEKSEIFDDQFSVERPDGSNFTLKIRSTKLEDSAMYFCASLTDRAGTEAFFGQGTRLTVV.

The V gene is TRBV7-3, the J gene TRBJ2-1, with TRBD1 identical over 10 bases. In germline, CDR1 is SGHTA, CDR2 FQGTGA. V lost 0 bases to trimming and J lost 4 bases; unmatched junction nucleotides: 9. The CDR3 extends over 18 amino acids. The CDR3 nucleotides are TGTGCCAGCAGCTTAACGTCTCGGGGACAGGGGAAATACAATGAGCAGTTCTTC. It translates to CASSLTSRGQGKYNEQFF.

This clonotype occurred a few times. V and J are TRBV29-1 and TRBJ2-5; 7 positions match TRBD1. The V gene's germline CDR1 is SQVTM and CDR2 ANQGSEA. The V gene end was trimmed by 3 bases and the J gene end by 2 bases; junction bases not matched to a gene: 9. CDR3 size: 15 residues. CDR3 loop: CSVDGVGTEQETQYF. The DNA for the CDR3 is TGCAGCGTTGACGGGGTTGGGACAGAGCAAGAGACCCAGTACTTC.

Here the CDR3 reads CSARDQGLAGGPKQYV. The CDR3 DNA is TGCAGTGCTAGAGATCAGGGACTAGCGGGAGGCCCAAAGCAGTACGTC. The rearrangement uses TRBV20-1 and TRBJ2-7; 15 nucleotides align to TRBD2. The junction had 8 bases not matched to a gene; V was cut back by 0 bases and J by 8 bases. Germline V gene sequence: CDR1 DFQATT, CDR2 SNEGSKA (reference sequence). The CDR3 totals 16 residues.

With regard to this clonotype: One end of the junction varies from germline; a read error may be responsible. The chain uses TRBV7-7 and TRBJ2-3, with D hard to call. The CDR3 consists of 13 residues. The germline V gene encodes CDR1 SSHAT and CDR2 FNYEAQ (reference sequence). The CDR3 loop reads CASSLIAADTQYF. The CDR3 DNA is TGTGCTAGCAGCTTAATTGCGGCAGATACGCAGTATTTT.

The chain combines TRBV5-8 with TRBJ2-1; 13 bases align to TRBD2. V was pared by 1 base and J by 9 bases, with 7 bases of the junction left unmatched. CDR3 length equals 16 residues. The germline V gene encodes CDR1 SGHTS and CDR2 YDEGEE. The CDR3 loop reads CASSLSRTSGRSEQFF. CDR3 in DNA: TGTGCCAGCAGCTTGAGTCGGACTAGCGGGAGAAGTGAGCAGTTCTTC.

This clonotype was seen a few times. CDR3 region: CSVQKDWTTNEQFF. The DNA for the CDR3 is TGCAGCGTCCAAAAGGACTGGACGACCAATGAGCAGTTCTTC. The V and J genes are TRBV29-1 and TRBJ2-1; a possible D gene is TRBD2 (5 bases). Germline assignment: CDR1 SQVTM and CDR2 ANQGSEA. V was pared by 6 bases and J by 6 bases, with 18 bases between. This CDR3 has 14 amino acids.

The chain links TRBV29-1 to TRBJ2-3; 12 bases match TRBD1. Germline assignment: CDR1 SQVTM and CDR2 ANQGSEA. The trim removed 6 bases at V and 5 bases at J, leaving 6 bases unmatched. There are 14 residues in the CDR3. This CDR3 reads CSVWDRGLGDTQYF. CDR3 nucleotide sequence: TGCAGCGTGTGGGACAGGGGGCTCGGAGATACGCAGTATTTT.

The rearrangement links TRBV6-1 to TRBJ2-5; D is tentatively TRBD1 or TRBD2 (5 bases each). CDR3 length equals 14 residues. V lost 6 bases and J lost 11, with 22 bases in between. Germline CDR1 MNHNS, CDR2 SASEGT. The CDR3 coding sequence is TGTGCCAGCAGCGTTTTGGGGACGCCCCGAGAGCAGTACTTC. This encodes CASSVLGTPREQYF.

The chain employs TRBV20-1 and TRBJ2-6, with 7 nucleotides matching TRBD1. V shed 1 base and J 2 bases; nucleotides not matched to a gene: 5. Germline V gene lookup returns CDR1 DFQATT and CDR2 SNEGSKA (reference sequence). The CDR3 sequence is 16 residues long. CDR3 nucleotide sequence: TGCAGTGCTAGAGGTAGGGGGCGGGCTGGGGCCAACGTCCTGACTTTC. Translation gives CSARGRGRAGANVLTF.

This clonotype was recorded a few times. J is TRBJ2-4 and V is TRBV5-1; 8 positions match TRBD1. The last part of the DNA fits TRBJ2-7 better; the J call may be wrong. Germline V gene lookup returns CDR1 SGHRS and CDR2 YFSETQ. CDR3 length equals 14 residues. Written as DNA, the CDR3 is TGCGCCAGCAGCTTTGGGGACAGGAGGAACGAGCAGTACTTC. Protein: CASSFGDRRNEQYF.

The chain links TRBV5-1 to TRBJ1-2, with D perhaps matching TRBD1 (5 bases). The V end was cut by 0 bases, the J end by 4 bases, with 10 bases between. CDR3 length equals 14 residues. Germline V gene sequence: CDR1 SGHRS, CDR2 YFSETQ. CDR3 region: CASSLVSGTYGYTF. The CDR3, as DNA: TGCGCCAGCAGCTTGGTGTCCGGGACCTATGGCTACACCTTC.

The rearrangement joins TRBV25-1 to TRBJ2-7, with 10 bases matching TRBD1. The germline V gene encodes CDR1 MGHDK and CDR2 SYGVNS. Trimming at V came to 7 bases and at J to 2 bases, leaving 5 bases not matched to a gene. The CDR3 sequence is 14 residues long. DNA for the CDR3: TGTGCCAGCAATCCGGGGACAGGGGCCTACGAGCAGTACTTC. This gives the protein CASNPGTGAYEQYF.

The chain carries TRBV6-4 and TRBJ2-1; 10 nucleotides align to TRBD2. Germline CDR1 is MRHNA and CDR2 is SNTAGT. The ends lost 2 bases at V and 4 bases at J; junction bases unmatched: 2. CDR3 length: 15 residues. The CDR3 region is CASSDRTSGYNEQFF. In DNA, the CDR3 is TGTGCCAGCAGTGACAGGACTAGCGGTTACAATGAGCAGTTCTTC.

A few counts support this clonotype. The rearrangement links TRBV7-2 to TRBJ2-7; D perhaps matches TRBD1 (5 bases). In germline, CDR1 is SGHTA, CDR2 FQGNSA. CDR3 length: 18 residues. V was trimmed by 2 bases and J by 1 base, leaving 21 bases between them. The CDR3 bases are TGTGCCAGCAGCTTAATGAATGATGTGACAGCTTATTCCTACGAGCAGTACTTC. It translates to CASSLMNDVTAYSYEQYF. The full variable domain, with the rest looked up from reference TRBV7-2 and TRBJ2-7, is GAGVSQSPSNKVTEKGKDVELRCDPISGHTALYWYRQSLGQGLEFLIYFQGNSAPDKSGLPSDRFSAERTGGSVSTLTIQRTQQEDSAVYLCASSLMNDVTAYSYEQYFGPGTRLTVT.

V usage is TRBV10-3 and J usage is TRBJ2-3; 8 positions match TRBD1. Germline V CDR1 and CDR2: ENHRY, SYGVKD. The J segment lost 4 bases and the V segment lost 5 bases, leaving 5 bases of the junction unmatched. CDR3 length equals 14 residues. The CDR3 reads CAISHGQGADTQYF. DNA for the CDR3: TGTGCCATCAGTCACGGACAGGGCGCAGATACGCAGTATTTT.

The chain's CDR3 is CASTRSGANVLTF. The CDR3 DNA follows: TGTGCCAGCACCCGCTCTGGGGCCAACGTCCTGACTTTC. The rearrangement uses TRBV27 and TRBJ2-6, with D unresolved. V was shortened by 7 bases and J by 0 bases, with 4 bases between the two germline ends. Germline loops: CDR1 MNHEY, CDR2 SMNVEV (reference sequence). The CDR3 is 13 amino acids.

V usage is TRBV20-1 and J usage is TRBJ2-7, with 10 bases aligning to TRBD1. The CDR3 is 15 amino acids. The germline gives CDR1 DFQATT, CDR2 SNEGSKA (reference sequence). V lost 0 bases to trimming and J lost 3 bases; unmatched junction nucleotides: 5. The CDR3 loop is CSARDLGTGVYEQYF. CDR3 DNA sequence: TGCAGTGCTAGAGATCTTGGGACAGGGGTCTACGAGCAGTACTTC.

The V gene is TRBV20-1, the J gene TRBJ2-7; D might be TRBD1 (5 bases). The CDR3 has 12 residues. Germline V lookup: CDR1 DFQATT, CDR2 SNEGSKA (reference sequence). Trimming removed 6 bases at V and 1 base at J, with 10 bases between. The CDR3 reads CSAITGSYEQYF. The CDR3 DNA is TGCAGTGCGATAACAGGTTCCTACGAGCAGTACTTC.